These T cell receptor beta chains were read from a single sample in a study of blood T cell repertoires in COVID-19. TCRdb's table, derived via immunoSEQ multiplex PCR, lists solely in-frame clones and lacks some. This sample carries tens of thousands of clones, 70% to 80% of them seen once, and the ten largest clones take 26%. Source material: peripheral blood. These receptors were taken from a man aged 55 to 69 with active or convalescent COVID-19. Each CDR3 is given with its conserved first and last residue. A D gene is named only where the DNA matches it firmly.

CDR3,D,V
CASSLDGSLETQYF,-,TRBV11-3
CAISESGAAGYGYTF,-,TRBV10-3
CASSLGGLNTEAFF,-,TRBV7-3
CASSQDRRGRGYTF,-,TRBV14
CASSEQAGSTQYF,-,TRBV2
CATSSHRGRVGELFF,TRBD1,TRBV15
CASSETGYTDTQYF,-,TRBV28
CASSWGLAGDSDTQYF,TRBD2,TRBV5-1
CASSSPRVSGNTIYF,-,TRBV11-2
CASKRAGASYEQYF,-,TRBV28
CASSPLRQGLTGELFF,-,TRBV28
CASSQGSGTEETQYF,TRBD1,TRBV4-3